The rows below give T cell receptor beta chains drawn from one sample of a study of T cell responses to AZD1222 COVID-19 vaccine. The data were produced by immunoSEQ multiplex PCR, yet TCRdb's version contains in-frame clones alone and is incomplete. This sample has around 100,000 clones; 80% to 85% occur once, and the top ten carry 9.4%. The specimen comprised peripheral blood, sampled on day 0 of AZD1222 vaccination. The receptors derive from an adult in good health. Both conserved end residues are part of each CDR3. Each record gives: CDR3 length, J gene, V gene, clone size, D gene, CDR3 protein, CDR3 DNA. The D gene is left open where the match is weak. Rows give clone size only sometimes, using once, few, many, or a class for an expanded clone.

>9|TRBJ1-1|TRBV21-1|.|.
CASSKGAFF
TGTGCCAGCAGCAAGGGGGCTTTCTTT
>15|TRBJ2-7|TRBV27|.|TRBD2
CASSTTGLESYEQYF
TGTGCCAGCAGCACCACGGGACTAGAAAGCTACGAGCAGTACTTC
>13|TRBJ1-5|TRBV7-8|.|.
CASSVQTDQPQHF
TGTGCCAGCAGCGTGCAAACGGATCAGCCCCAGCATTTT
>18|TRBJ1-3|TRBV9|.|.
CASSVAPAQTISGNTIYF
TGTGCCAGCAGCGTCGCTCCCGCCCAGACAATATCTGGAAACACCATATATTTT
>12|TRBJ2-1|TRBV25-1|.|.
CASSERGNEQFF
TGTGCCAGCAGTGAAAGAGGGAATGAGCAGTTCTTC
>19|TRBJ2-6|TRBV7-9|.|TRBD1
CASSVSGTGGHSGANVLTF
TGTGCCAGCAGCGTATCCGGGACAGGGGGCCACTCTGGGGCCAACGTCCTGACTTTC
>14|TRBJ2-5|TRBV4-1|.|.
CASSQGGAVETQYF
TGCGCCAGCAGCCAAGGGGGGGCGGTGGAGACCCAGTACTTC
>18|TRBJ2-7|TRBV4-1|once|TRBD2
CASSQVLSTAGGSYEQYF
TGCGCCAGCAGCCAAGTCCTTTCTACGGCGGGAGGATCCTACGAGCAGTACTTC
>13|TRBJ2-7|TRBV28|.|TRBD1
CASSQTNRGEQYF
TGTGCCAGCAGTCAGACCAACAGGGGCGAGCAGTACTTC
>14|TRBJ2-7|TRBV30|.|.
CAWRRRVGGVEQYF
TGTGCCTGGAGAAGGAGGGTAGGCGGGGTCGAGCAGTACTTC
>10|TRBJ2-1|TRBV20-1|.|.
CSFTYNEQFF
TGCAGTTTTACCTACAATGAGCAGTTCTTC
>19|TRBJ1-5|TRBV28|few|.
CASSLGAGVRGWSNQPQHF
TGTGCCAGCAGTTTGGGTGCGGGTGTAAGGGGATGGAGCAATCAGCCCCAGCATTTT
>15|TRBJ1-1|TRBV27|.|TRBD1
CASIETGVVSTEAFF
TGTGCCAGCATCGAGACAGGGGTTGTAAGCACTGAAGCTTTCTTT
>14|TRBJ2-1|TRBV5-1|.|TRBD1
CASSLGQGGNEQFF
TGCGCCAGCAGCTTGGGACAGGGTGGAAATGAGCAGTTCTTC
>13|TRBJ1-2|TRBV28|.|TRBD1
CASTGRGTGGYTF
TGTGCCAGCACTGGTCGGGGGACAGGTGGCTACACCTTC
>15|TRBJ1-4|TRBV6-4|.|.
CASSDSHGTNEKLFF
TGTGCCAGCAGTGACTCCCACGGTACTAATGAAAAACTGTTTTTT
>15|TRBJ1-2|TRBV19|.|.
CASRTDGRANYGYTF
TGTGCCAGTAGAACCGACGGACGTGCTAACTATGGCTACACCTTC
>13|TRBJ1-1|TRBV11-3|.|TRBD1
CASSLSTGAEAFF
TGTGCCAGCAGCTTGTCTACAGGGGCTGAAGCTTTCTTT